This passage covers 22 T cell receptor beta chains from one sample sequenced in a study of blood T cells in healthy people across ages. Together with a sample-barcoded 5' primer, a J-beta primer mix was included in a second PCR lasting roughly 6 to 12 cycles. TCRdb reanalysed the 5' RACE reads using MiXCR and keeps one entry per CDR3 protein. The table records hundreds of thousands of distinct CDR3 sequences, roughly 24% of them present only once. The sample was also reused in another study, on T cells of mothers and their children.

The sample was blood. These receptors all come from a boy younger than 18 in good health.

With respect to this clonotype: The germline gene is not matched at one end of the junction; a read error may be the cause. The chain combines TRBV2 with TRBJ2-5; tentative D call: TRBD2 (6 bases). The germline V gene encodes CDR1 SNHLY and CDR2 FYNNEI. There are 12 residues in the CDR3. CDR3 in amino acids: CASSERWDSLHF. As DNA, the CDR3 is TGTGCCAGCAGTGAACGGTGGGACTCGTTGCATTTC.

As to this clonotype: Given the absence of the conserved phenylalanine or tryptophan at the CDR3 end, a read error is likely. The chain combines TRBV5-1 with TRBJ2-1; 9 bases fit TRBD1. Germline V gene data show CDR1 as SGHRS and CDR2 as YFSETQ. After removal of 3 bases from V and 2 bases from J, the junction contained 6 bases not matched to a gene. The CDR3 totals 16 residues. The CDR3 here is CASSSTGGAPYNEQFL. For the CDR3, the DNA is TGCGCCAGCAGCTCCACAGGGGGCGCCCCCTACAATGAGCAGTTCCTC.

This clonotype has a handful of counts. This sequence joins TRBV29-1 and TRBJ2-7; maybe TRBD1 (6 bases). Trimming removed 6 bases at V and 1 base at J, with 13 bases between. This CDR3 region has 13 residues. CDR1 and CDR2 (germline): SQVTM, ANQGSEA. For the CDR3, the DNA is TGCAGCGTATTTAGGGACACATCCTACGAGCAGTACTTC. This encodes CSVFRDTSYEQYF.

V usage is TRBV20-1 and J usage is TRBJ1-2; possibly TRBD1 for D (5 bases). With 0 bases removed from V and 4 bases from J, the gap between germline ends came to 21 bases. The CDR3 totals 17 residues. Per the germline V gene, CDR1 is DFQATT and CDR2 is SNEGSKA (reference sequence). The CDR3 loop is CSARDGGGWAGPYGYTF. The DNA of the CDR3 is TGCAGTGCTAGAGATGGGGGGGGATGGGCCGGTCCCTATGGCTACACCTTC.

This clonotype was seen a single time. V gene TRBV7-3 combines with J gene TRBJ1-2; 9 bases match TRBD1. From germline, CDR1 is SGHTA and CDR2 FQGTGA. The length of the CDR3 is 15 residues. With V trimmed by 3 bases and J by 7 bases, 9 bases remained unmatched. CDR3 coding DNA: TGTGCCAGCAGCTTCGGGGACAGGGATGATCTTGGCTACACCTTC. Its translation is CASSFGDRDDLGYTF.

The count of this clonotype is one. The CDR3 protein is CASSSGFGGLRRTDTQYF. For the CDR3, the DNA is TGTGCCAGCAGTTCTGGCTTTGGCGGGCTCCGTCGCACAGATACGCAGTATTTT. The rearrangement joins TRBV12-3 or TRBV12-4 to TRBJ2-3; D possibly corresponds to TRBD2 (5 bases). Trimming took 4 bases from V and 1 from J, leaving 21 bases between them. CDR3 size: 18 residues.

The gene calls are TRBV20-1 and TRBJ2-4; tentatively, D is TRBD1 (6 bases). The ends were cut back, 0 bases at V and 7 bases at J, with 10 bases in the middle. Germline V gene lookup returns CDR1 DFQATT and CDR2 SNEGSKA (reference sequence). The CDR3 is 13 amino acids. This CDR3 reads CSARDRGGNIQYF. For the CDR3, the DNA is TGCAGTGCTAGAGATCGAGGGGGTAACATTCAGTACTTC.

This clonotype was recorded a few times. V and J are TRBV11-2 and TRBJ2-7, with 11 bases aligning to TRBD1. With V trimmed by 5 bases and J by 4 bases, 10 bases remained unmatched. The CDR3 sequence is 16 residues long. The germline gives CDR1 SGHAT, CDR2 FQNNGV. CDR3: CASSPVSGQGEYEQYF. The CDR3 nucleotides are TGTGCCAGCAGCCCCGTATCGGGACAGGGGGAATACGAGCAGTACTTC.

This clonotype was recorded a few times. The chain carries TRBV29-1 and TRBJ2-5, with D unresolved. The J call is uncertain, as TRBJ2-1 better fits the DNA end. CDR1 and CDR2 (germline): SQVTM, ANQGSEA. This CDR3 is 11 amino acids long. The CDR3 DNA reads as TGCAGCGGATGTTTGGTTGATGAGCAGTTCTTC. This translates into CSGCLVDEQFF.

The sample holds many counts of this clonotype. The chain joins TRBV28 to TRBJ2-7; 7 bases are shared with TRBD1. The CDR3 is 13 residues long. V shed 5 bases, J shed 3 bases, and the junction held 4 bases outside the gene matches. Germline CDR1 and CDR2: MDHEN and SYDVKM. CDR3 residues: CASSGDRVYEQYF. In nucleotides, the CDR3 is TGTGCCAGCAGTGGGGACAGAGTCTACGAGCAGTACTTC.

The rearrangement links TRBV5-1 to TRBJ2-5, with D tentatively TRBD2 (6 bases). The V gene's germline CDR1 is SGHRS and CDR2 YFSETQ. V shed 3 bases and J shed 7 bases, with 16 bases lying between them. The CDR3 is 14 residues long. The CDR3 nucleotides read TGCGCCAGCAGCTCGACCCGGGACTCCGGGACCCAGTACTTC. Protein: CASSSTRDSGTQYF.

The chain couples TRBV5-1 to TRBJ1-2; 7 bases line up with TRBD1. The CDR3 runs to 15 residues. V dropped 2 bases and J dropped 7; count of bases not matched to a gene: 11. CDR1 is SGHRS, CDR2 YFSETQ, per germline. CDR3 amino acids: CASSFVEGAQAGYTF. The CDR3 DNA reads TGCGCCAGCAGCTTCGTCGAGGGGGCGCAGGCTGGCTACACCTTC.

This sequence joins TRBV11-2 and TRBJ2-4; D uncertain. The CDR3 length is 16 residues. Germline V CDR1 and CDR2: SGHAT, FQNNGV. V gave up 2 bases and J gave up 1 base, with 12 bases separating them. DNA for the CDR3: TGTGCCAGCAGCTTATTCCGGAGTGAGGCCAAAAACATTCAGTACTTC. It yields the protein CASSLFRSEAKNIQYF.

This clonotype was seen many times. The J gene is TRBJ2-1, the V gene TRBV4-1, with no clear D. Germline V gene data show CDR1 as MGHRA and CDR2 as YSYEKL. The CDR3 totals 13 residues. Trimming left V 0 bases short and J 13 bases short, with 13 bases between. CDR3 residues: CASSQDFPRGQFF. The CDR3 nucleotides read TGCGCCAGCAGCCAAGATTTCCCTCGTGGACAGTTCTTC.

At least ten counts were recorded for this clonotype. The chain carries TRBV5-1 and TRBJ1-5; 9 bases align to TRBD1. The germline V gene encodes CDR1 SGHRS and CDR2 YFSETQ. V dropped 0 bases and J dropped 4; count of bases not matched to a gene: 2. The CDR3 is made up of 15 amino acids. CDR3 amino acids: CASSLEGQGNQPQHF. CDR3 sequence (DNA): TGCGCCAGCAGCTTGGAGGGACAGGGTAATCAGCCCCAGCATTTT.

This clonotype was counted between two and nine times. The chain carries TRBV10-3 and TRBJ1-2, with D hard to call. Germline assignment: CDR1 ENHRY and CDR2 SYGVKD. Trimming left V 8 bases short and J 6 bases short, with 7 bases between. The CDR3 covers 10 residues. This CDR3 is CAILADGYTF. The CDR3 coding sequence is TGTGCCATCTTAGCTGATGGCTACACCTTC.

A few counts support this clonotype. The V gene is TRBV4-1, the J gene TRBJ2-1; D is perhaps TRBD2 (5 bases). Between the trimmed V and J ends, which lost 3 bases and 2 bases, there was a span of 17 bases. The CDR3 loop spans 17 amino acids. Germline values: CDR1 MGHRA, CDR2 YSYEKL. The CDR3 here is CASSQKPPGDPYNEQFF. CDR3 nucleotides: TGCGCCAGCAGCCAGAAGCCCCCCGGGGATCCCTACAATGAGCAGTTCTTC.

The V and J genes are TRBV5-1 and TRBJ2-7; 7 bases align to TRBD1. This CDR3 is 14 amino acids long. Germline lookup yields CDR1 SGHRS and CDR2 YFSETQ. V trimming: 0 bases; J trimming: 7 bases; junction bases outside the gene matches: 7. The CDR3 sequence: CASSLGQGPREQYF. The CDR3 DNA reads TGCGCCAGCAGCTTGGGACAGGGCCCACGGGAGCAGTACTTC.

CDR3 DNA: TGTGCCAGCAGCTTAGGAGCGTCGCAGGGTGAGACCCAGTACTTC. Translated, it gives CASSLGASQGETQYF. The chain recombines TRBV7-9 with TRBJ2-5; D perhaps matches TRBD1 (5 bases). V gave up 1 base and J gave up 5 bases, with 14 bases separating them. Germline assignment: CDR1 SEHNR and CDR2 FQNEAQ (reference sequence). The CDR3 loop spans 15 amino acids.

This chain uses TRBV9 with TRBJ2-5, with D maybe TRBD2 (7 bases). The DNA end favors TRBJ2-1, so the J call may be wrong. The CDR3 loop spans 16 amino acids. Looked up from germline, CDR1 is SGDLS and CDR2 is YYNGEE. The CDR3 is CASSVDGGASLDEQFF. DNA for the CDR3: TGTGCCAGCAGCGTAGATGGGGGGGCCTCTTTAGATGAGCAGTTCTTC.

A few counts support this clonotype. This sequence joins TRBV9 and TRBJ2-4; possible D gene TRBD1, 6 bases. Germline lookup yields CDR1 SGDLS and CDR2 YYNGEE. V was cut by 3 bases and J by 1 base, with 17 bases left in between. The length of the CDR3 is 17 residues. This chain's CDR3 is CASSEGPQGPAKNIQYF. CDR3 nucleotide sequence: TGTGCCAGCAGCGAGGGCCCACAGGGACCGGCCAAAAACATTCAGTACTTC.

This clonotype was counted only a few times. V is TRBV12-3 or TRBV12-4 and J is TRBJ2-2, with D hard to call. Trimming took 7 bases from V and 2 from J, leaving 8 bases between them. CDR3 length: 13 residues. CDR3 DNA: TGTGCCAGCATGCAGGTTAACACCGGGGAGCTGTTTTTT. Its protein is CASMQVNTGELFF.